This TCR beta chain was found in a study of blood T cells in healthy people across ages. A few counts support this clonotype. A second roughly 6 to 12 cycle PCR used barcoded and J-beta primers. Each CDR3 protein is one row after TCRdb ran MiXCR on the 5' RACE reads. Here the sample spans approximately 1,700,000 distinct CDR3 sequences, approximately 39% being singletons. Sequencing input: blood. The TCR comes from a human donor in good health.

The CDR3 nucleotides read TGTGCCATCAGCGGGAACGAGGGGACCCAAGAGACCCAGTACTTC. It codes for CAISGNEGTQETQYF. The V gene is TRBV10-3, the J gene TRBJ2-5; D is perhaps TRBD1 or TRBD2 (5 bases each). Germline CDR1 reads ENHRY; CDR2 reads SYGVKD. V lost 6 bases and J 1 base, leaving 15 bases between the germline ends. The CDR3 sequence is 15 residues long.